These 2 T cell receptor beta chains were all obtained from the same sample, sequenced in a study of blood T cell repertoires in COVID-19. Measured with immunoSEQ multiplex PCR; TCRdb has only the in-frame clones, and not every one. The table has about 49,000 clones, 86% seen once. The sample consisted of peripheral blood. All receptors derive from a man aged 40-49 years with active COVID-19.

This chain links TRBV15 with TRBJ2-3; 7 bases agree with TRBD1. The CDR3 has 16 residues. The V gene end was trimmed by 7 bases and the J gene end by 2 bases; junction bases not matched to a gene: 12. CDR1 LNHNV and CDR2 YYDKDF come from the germline V gene (reference sequence). The CDR3 nucleotides read TGTGCCACCATAGGGACAGTCACAGCCGACACAGATACGCAGTATTTT. It translates to CATIGTVTADTDTQYF.

This clone was seen more than once but under ten times. J is TRBJ2-7 and V is TRBV13, with 10 nucleotides matching TRBD2. The germline CDR1 and CDR2 sequences are PRHDT and FYEKMQ (reference sequence). The CDR3 runs to 16 residues. V dropped 5 bases and J dropped 0; count of bases not matched to a gene: 7. The CDR3 loop is CASSVTSGLYSYEQYF. CDR3 DNA sequence: TGTGCCAGCAGCGTGACTAGCGGGTTATACTCCTACGAGCAGTACTTC.